This T cell receptor beta chain was captured in a study of blood T cell repertoires in COVID-19. For the study at large: COVID-19 samples from acute and convalescent phases originated in the United States, Italy and Spain.

The repertoire was sequenced with immunoSEQ multiplex PCR; TCRdb's copy has only in-frame clones and lacks some. The profile shows approximately 300,000 clones, 90% of them singletons. CDR1 MNHEY and CDR2 SVGAGI come from the germline V gene. The CDR3 length is 14 residues. With 7 bases clipped from V and 6 bases from J, the junction kept 8 bases outside the gene matches. Participants were aged about 18 to 100 years, lived in about 26 US areas, and enrolled virtually. The recovered donors of Cohort 3 showed two negative PCRs, clearance, or symptom resolution. The V gene is TRBV6-5, the J gene TRBJ1-5, with TRBD1 identical over 8 bases. The sequence derives from a man aged 55 to 69 who had recovered from COVID-19. The sample comprised PBMCs or T cells enriched from blood (not recorded which). In nucleotides, the CDR3 is TGTGCCAGCAAGAAGGACAGGGCGAGTCAGCCCCAGCATTTT. Residues: CASKKDRASQPQHF.